This passage covers 5 T cell receptor beta chains from one sample sequenced in a study of T cell responses to AZD1222 COVID-19 vaccine. Assay used: immunoSEQ multiplex PCR; TCRdb lists only in-frame clones, some missing. The sample shows 95,000 to 150,000 clones, 88% of them seen only once. The specimen comprised peripheral blood, sampled on day 0 of AZD1222 vaccination. Receptors were obtained from an adult in good health.

J is TRBJ2-3 and V is TRBV18, with D maybe TRBD1 (5 bases). V gave up 3 bases and J gave up 5 bases, with 12 bases separating them. Per germline, CDR1 KGHSH and CDR2 LQKENI. The CDR3 extends over 14 amino acids. The CDR3: CASSPNTQGDTQYF. As DNA, the CDR3 is TGTGCCAGCTCACCCAACACCCAGGGAGATACGCAGTATTTT.

This rearrangement joins TRBV7-3 to TRBJ2-1; 13 bases match TRBD2. The CDR3 spans 16 residues. Germline assignment: CDR1 SGHTA and CDR2 FQGTGA. After removal of 4 bases from V and 7 bases from J, the junction contained 7 bases not matched to a gene. As DNA, the CDR3 is TGTGCCAGCAGCTCACTAGCGGGGGGGCTTCCGAATGAGCAGTTCTTC. The encoded protein is CASSSLAGGLPNEQFF.

The genes are TRBV18 and TRBJ2-3, with 9 bases lining up with TRBD2. Germline assignment: CDR1 KGHSH and CDR2 LQKENI. The CDR3 has 16 amino acids. V lost 4 bases and J lost 6; bases outside the gene matches: 11. CDR3 region: CASSRTAGGESDTQYF. Written as DNA, the CDR3 is TGTGCCAGCTCACGGACCGCGGGGGGGGAAAGTGATACGCAGTATTTT.

This chain joins TRBV5-1 and TRBJ1-2; the D gene is possibly TRBD1 (5 bases). Deletions cut 0 bases from V and 2 bases from J, with 8 bases between. This CDR3 spans 14 amino acids. Germline V gene lookup returns CDR1 SGHRS and CDR2 YFSETQ. The CDR3 spells CASSLGGVNYGYTF. In nucleotides, the CDR3 is TGCGCCAGCAGCTTGGGAGGGGTGAACTATGGCTACACCTTC. The full variable domain, its missing parts supplied by reference TRBV5-1 and TRBJ1-2, is KAGVTQTPRYLIKTRGQQVTLSCSPISGHRSVSWYQQTPGQGLQFLFEYFSETQRNKGNFPGRFSGRQFSNSRSEMNVSTLELGDSALYLCASSLGGVNYGYTFGSGTRLTVV.

The V call is TRBV7-6, the J call TRBJ1-5; 7 positions agree with TRBD1. V lost 4 bases and J lost 5; bases outside the gene matches: 2. CDR3 length: 13 residues. Germline values: CDR1 SGHVS, CDR2 FNYEAQ. The CDR3 DNA is TGTGCCAGCAGCTCCGGGACAGATCAGCCCCAGCATTTT. As protein: CASSSGTDQPQHF.